This is a list of T cell receptor beta chains from one sample in a study of blood T cells in healthy people across ages. TCRdb re-called the 5' RACE reads with MiXCR, one entry per CDR3 protein. The sample has 1,300,000 or so distinct CDR3 sequences, almost 60% seen once. Source material: blood. These receptors originate from a man between 18 and 29 years old in good health. CDR3s include the opening cysteine and the closing phenylalanine or tryptophan. D genes are given only for firm matches. Clone size is stated in some rows and not others, as once, few, many or a class when expanded.

>TRBV6-5|.|few|TRBJ2-5
TGTGCCAGCAGTTACTCTCAGAAGGGGACCCAGTACTTC
CASSYSQKGTQYF
>TRBV6-1|.|.|TRBJ1-2
TGTGCCAGCCTAGAAGGTGGGCAGGGTTGGAGCTATGGCTACACCTTC
CASLEGGQGWSYGYTF
>TRBV20-1|.|.|TRBJ2-2
TGCAGTGCTAGCAAGCTAGGGGCTACCGGGGAGCTGTTTTTT
CSASKLGATGELFF
>TRBV10-3|.|few|TRBJ2-7
TGTGCCATCAGTGAGCGGGACCGCAACGAGCAGTACTTC
CAISERDRNEQYF
>TRBV27|.|.|TRBJ1-2
TGTGCCAGCCCGAACAAAACAGGAGGGTTGTGTATGGATGGCTACACCTTC
CASPNKTGGLCMDGYTF
>TRBV7-6|.|.|TRBJ2-3
TGTGCCAGCAGCTTAGTGTTAGACGGAAGCACAGATACGCAGTATTTT
CASSLVLDGSTDTQYF
>TRBV6-5|.|few|TRBJ2-5
TGTGCCAGCAGTTACGGTTCAAGTCGAGAGACCCAGTACTTC
CASSYGSSRETQYF
>TRBV29-1|TRBD1|.|TRBJ2-7
TGCAGCGTTTTAGCCCGAACCCCGGGACAGGGTTGGTACGAGCAGTACTTC
CSVLARTPGQGWYEQYF
>TRBV12-5|TRBD2|.|TRBJ2-1
TGTGCTAGTGGTTTGGGAGCGGGAGGCGTGAATGAGCAGTTCTTC
CASGLGAGGVNEQFF
>TRBV7-2|.|many|TRBJ1-1
TGTGCCAGCAGCCTTTACACTGAAGCTTTCTTT
CASSLYTEAFF
>TRBV12-3/TRBV12-4|.|.|TRBJ2-5
TGTGCCAGCAGTTCGGAGGCGGTTGAGCAGTACTTC
CASSSEAVEQYF
>TRBV11-2|TRBD2|.|TRBJ2-7
TGTGCCAGCAGCTTAGACAGGGACTACTACGAGCAGTACTTC
CASSLDRDYYEQYF
>TRBV7-6|TRBD2|few|TRBJ2-7
TGTGCCAGCAGCTTAGGTAGCGGGGGAAACCTAGACGAGCAGTACTTC
CASSLGSGGNLDEQYF
>TRBV10-3|.|.|TRBJ2-7
TGTGCCATCAGTGAGAATGGTTACAGGGTAAGGTCCTACGAGCAGTACTTC
CAISENGYRVRSYEQYF
>TRBV6-5|.|few|TRBJ2-3
TGTGCCAGCATTTCCGGGACCGACACAGATACGCAGTATTTT
CASISGTDTDTQYF
>TRBV4-1|TRBD1|.|TRBJ2-1
TGCGCCAGCAGCCCGCCCGGGACAGGGGTCGGGGTCTATGAGCAGTTCTTC
CASSPPGTGVGVYEQFF
>TRBV29-1|.|.|TRBJ2-1
TGCAGCGTTGTATCGGTGGCGGCCGACTCCTACAATGAGCAGTTCTTC
CSVVSVAADSYNEQFF
>TRBV10-3|TRBD2|.|TRBJ2-7
TGTGCCATCAGAGCGACTAGCGGGGCCCCCTACGAGCAGTACTTC
CAIRATSGAPYEQYF
>TRBV11-2|.|.|TRBJ2-3
TGTGCCAGCAGCTTACGGGGTTTAGGGGGGGGGGCAGATACGCAGTATTTT
CASSLRGLGGGADTQYF
>TRBV29-1|.|few|TRBJ1-2
TGCAGCGTTGCTTTGGAGGGGGTAGGATACGGCTACACCTTC
CSVALEGVGYGYTF
>TRBV4-3|TRBD2|medium-sized|TRBJ2-1
TGCGCCAGCAGCCCCCTAGCGGGGGCGAACGGCGAGCAGTTCTTC
CASSPLAGANGEQFF
>TRBV5-1|TRBD1|once|TRBJ1-2
TGCGCCAGCAGCTCCGGGGCAGGGGGCCAGGCTCTCTATGGCTACACCTTC
CASSSGAGGQALYGYTF
>TRBV4-1|.|.|TRBJ2-7
TGCGCCAGCAGTCCAGGAATCCGAACCTACGAGCAGTACTTC
CASSPGIRTYEQYF
>TRBV27|.|few|TRBJ2-3
TGTGCCAGCAGTTTAAGCCTCGCGGGGTCGTCGCAGTATTTT
CASSLSLAGSSQYF
>TRBV2|.|few|TRBJ2-5
TGTGCCAGCAGTGAGGACCAAGAGACCCAGTACTTC
CASSEDQETQYF
>TRBV4-1|.|.|TRBJ2-5
TGCGCCAGCAGCCTACTCCGGACTACCCGGGAGACCCAGTACTTC
CASSLLRTTRETQYF
>TRBV7-5|.|once|TRBJ2-3
.
CISVSEAFAQNSSSSTGTQYF
>TRBV2|TRBD2|.|TRBJ2-5
TGTGCCAGCAGTGATGGGGCTAGCGGCCGGACCCAGTACTTC
CASSDGASGRTQYF
>TRBV4-1|.|.|TRBJ1-4
TGCGCCAGCAGCCAGATCGCTTTGGAAAAACTGTTTTTT
CASSQIALEKLFF
>TRBV4-3|.|.|TRBJ2-1
TGCGCCAGCAGCCAAGAGTACCCAGAGGATGAGCAGTTCTTC
CASSQEYPEDEQFF
>TRBV4-1|.|few|TRBJ1-1
TGCGCCAGCAGCCAAGTAGGAGCGCCTGAAGCTTTCTTT
CASSQVGAPEAFF
>TRBV6-1|.|.|TRBJ2-7
TGTGCCACCTCTACGGGACTTAGCTCCTACGAGCAGTACTTC
CATSTGLSSYEQYF
>TRBV7-8|TRBD1|.|TRBJ2-7
TGTGCCAGCAGCGATCGGAGGACAGGGGGCAAATACGAGCAGTACTTC
CASSDRRTGGKYEQYF
>TRBV12-3/TRBV12-4|TRBD1|once|TRBJ2-1
TGTGCCAGCAGTTTATGGAGTCGGACAGGGGGCTACAATGAGCAGTTCTTC
CASSLWSRTGGYNEQFF
>TRBV10-2|.|.|TRBJ1-2
TGCGCCAGCAGGTCGGGCGGGACACGGGGCTACACCTTC
CASRSGGTRGYTF
>TRBV11-3|.|once|TRBJ2-1
TGTGCCAGCAGCTCCGCCTGGACTCAGGTCCCCCATGAGCAGTTCTTC
CASSSAWTQVPHEQFF
>TRBV6-5|.|.|TRBJ2-1
TGTGCCAGCAGTTACCCGGGTAGCCCCCAGCAGTTCTTC
CASSYPGSPQQFF